A selection of T cell receptor beta chains follows, all from one sample in a study of regulatory T cells in long-lasting Graves disease. TCRdb reanalysed the multiplex PCR reads using MiXCR and keeps one entry per CDR3 protein. The sample consists of 320,000 or so distinct CDR3 sequences, about a sixth of them appearing once. Material: peripheral blood mononuclear cells (PBMCs), obtained at new diagnosis, from a patient treated with antithyroid drugs. The receptors originated from a female donor with Graves disease. CDR3s include the opening cysteine and the closing phenylalanine or tryptophan. The D gene is left open where the match is weak. Size tells how often a clone was seen (once, few, many) or the class of an expanded clone, and some rows leave it out.

D gene,V gene,J gene,clone size,CDR3 DNA,CDR3 protein
TRBD1,TRBV4-1,TRBJ1-1,.,TGCGCCAGCAGCCAAGTCCATGTCCCGGGACAGATTGCTGAAGCTTTCTTT,CASSQVHVPGQIAEAFF
TRBD1,TRBV28,TRBJ2-7,many,TGTGCCAGCAGTGCCACCGGGACAGGGATCGACGAGCAGTACTTC,CASSATGTGIDEQYF
TRBD1,TRBV10-3,TRBJ2-5,many,TGTGCCATCAGGGGACAGGGCTGGCGCGAGACCCAGTACTTC,CAIRGQGWRETQYF
TRBD2,TRBV2,TRBJ2-1,many,TGTGCCAGCAGTAACCGACTAGCGGGGTCCAGCGATGAGCAGTTCTTC,CASSNRLAGSSDEQFF
.,TRBV18,TRBJ2-3,.,TGTGCCAGCTCACAAAAGGTAGATACGCAGTATTTT,CASSQKVDTQYF
TRBD2,TRBV14,TRBJ2-2,.,TGTGCCAGCAGCCAAGATTTAGCGGGAGTGAACACCGGGGAGCTGTTTTTT,CASSQDLAGVNTGELFF
.,TRBV30,TRBJ1-3,many,TGTGCCTGGGCGGCGGTACTCCAAAACACCATATATTTT,CAWAAVLQNTIYF
TRBD2,TRBV20-1,TRBJ2-2,many,TGCAGTGCTCATAGAAATGGCGCGGGAGGAGCGGGGGAGCTGTTTTTT,CSAHRNGAGGAGELFF
.,TRBV11-3,TRBJ2-5,many,TGTGCCAGCAGCGACGGAGCCAGGGGGGGATCTCTGTACTTC,CASSDGARGGSLYF
TRBD2,TRBV2,TRBJ2-7,many,TGTGCCAGCACACCGGGAGGGCCTTCCTACGAGCAGTACTTC,CASTPGGPSYEQYF
TRBD1,TRBV28,TRBJ1-2,.,TGTGCCAGCAGCCGACAGGGTAGAAAAGGCTACACCTTC,CASSRQGRKGYTF
TRBD1,TRBV28,TRBJ2-5,.,TGTGCCAGCAATTCCTACAGGGGGAGTAGGGAGACCCAGTACTTC,CASNSYRGSRETQYF
.,TRBV6-1,TRBJ1-4,many,TGTGCCAGCAGGGAGGACAGTGCAACTAATGAAAAACTGTTTTTT,CASREDSATNEKLFF
TRBD2,TRBV12-3/TRBV12-4,TRBJ2-5,many,TGTGCCAGCAGTTCTAGCGGGAGACCGTCTGAGACCCAGTACTTC,CASSSSGRPSETQYF